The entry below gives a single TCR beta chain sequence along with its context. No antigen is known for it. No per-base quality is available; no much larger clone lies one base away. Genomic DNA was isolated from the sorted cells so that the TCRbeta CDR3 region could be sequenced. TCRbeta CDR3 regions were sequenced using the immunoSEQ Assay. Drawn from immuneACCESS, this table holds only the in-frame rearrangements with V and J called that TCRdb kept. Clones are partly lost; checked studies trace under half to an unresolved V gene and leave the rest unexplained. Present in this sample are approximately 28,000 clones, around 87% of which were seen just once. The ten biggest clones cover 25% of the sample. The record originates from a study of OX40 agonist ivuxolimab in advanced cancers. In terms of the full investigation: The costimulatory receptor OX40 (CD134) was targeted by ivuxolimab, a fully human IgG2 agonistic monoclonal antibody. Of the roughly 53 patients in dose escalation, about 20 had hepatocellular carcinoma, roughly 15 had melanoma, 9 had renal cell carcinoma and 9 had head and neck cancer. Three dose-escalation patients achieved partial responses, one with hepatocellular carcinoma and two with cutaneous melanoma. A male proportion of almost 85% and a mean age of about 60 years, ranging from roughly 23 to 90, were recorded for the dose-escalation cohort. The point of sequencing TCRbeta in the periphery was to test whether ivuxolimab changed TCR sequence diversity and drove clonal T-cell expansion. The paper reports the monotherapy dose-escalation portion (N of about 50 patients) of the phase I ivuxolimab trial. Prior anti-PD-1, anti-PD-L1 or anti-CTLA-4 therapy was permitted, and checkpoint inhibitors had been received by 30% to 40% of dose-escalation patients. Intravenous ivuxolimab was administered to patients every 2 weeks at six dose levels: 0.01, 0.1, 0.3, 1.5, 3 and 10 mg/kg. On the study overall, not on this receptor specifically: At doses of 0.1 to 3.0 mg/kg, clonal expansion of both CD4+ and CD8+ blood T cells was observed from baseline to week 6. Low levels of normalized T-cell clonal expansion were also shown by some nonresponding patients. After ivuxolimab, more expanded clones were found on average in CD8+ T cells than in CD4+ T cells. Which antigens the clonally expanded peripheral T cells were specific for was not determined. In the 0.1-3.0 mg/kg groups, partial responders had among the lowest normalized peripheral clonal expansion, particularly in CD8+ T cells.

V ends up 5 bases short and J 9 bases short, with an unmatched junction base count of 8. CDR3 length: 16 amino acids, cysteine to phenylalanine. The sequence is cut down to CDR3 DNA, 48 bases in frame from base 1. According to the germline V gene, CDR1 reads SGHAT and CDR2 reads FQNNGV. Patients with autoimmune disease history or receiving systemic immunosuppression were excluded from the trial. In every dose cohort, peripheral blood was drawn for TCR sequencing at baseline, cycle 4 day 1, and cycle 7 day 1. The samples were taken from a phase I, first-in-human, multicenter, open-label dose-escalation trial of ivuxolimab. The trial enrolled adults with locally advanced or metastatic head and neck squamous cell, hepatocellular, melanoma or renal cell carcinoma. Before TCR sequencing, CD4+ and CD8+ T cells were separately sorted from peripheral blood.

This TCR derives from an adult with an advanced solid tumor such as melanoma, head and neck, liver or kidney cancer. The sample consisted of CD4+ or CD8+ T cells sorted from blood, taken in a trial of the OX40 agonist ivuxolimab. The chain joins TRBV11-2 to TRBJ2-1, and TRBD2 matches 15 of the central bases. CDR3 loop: CASSRGLAGGVGEQFF. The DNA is TGTGCCAGCAGCCGCGGACTAGCGGGAGGGGTGGGTGAGCAGTTCTTC.